The 17 T cell receptor beta chains below all came from one sample that was sequenced in a study of blood T cell repertoires in COVID-19. The method was immunoSEQ multiplex PCR; TCRdb's version includes in-frame clones alone and lacks a portion of them. The sample has 75,000 to 100,000 clones, almost 85% seen once; the top ten hold about a fifth. Sequenced sample: peripheral blood. These receptors originate from a human donor in a cohort sampled during active COVID-19.

This clone appeared many times. The V call is TRBV12-3 or TRBV12-4, the J call TRBJ2-3; D gene uncertain. V gave up 5 bases and J gave up 6 bases, with 6 bases separating them. This CDR3 region has 11 residues. The CDR3 nucleotides read TGTGCCAGCAGTCGGTCCGATACGCAGTATTTT. This codes for CASSRSDTQYF.

V is TRBV7-3 and J is TRBJ2-5, with TRBD2 identical over 8 bases. J gave up 0 bases and V 0 bases, and 6 bases lay outside the gene matches. The germline V gene encodes CDR1 SGHTA and CDR2 FQGTGA. The CDR3 runs 17 residues. The CDR3 bases are TGTGCCAGCAGCTTAACTAGTAGCGGGGAAAACCAAGAGACCCAGTACTTC. Its protein is CASSLTSSGENQETQYF.

The chain links TRBV10-3 to TRBJ1-2, with D hard to call. Looked up from germline, CDR1 is ENHRY and CDR2 is SYGVKD. The CDR3 loop spans 12 amino acids. The V gene lost 3 bases and the J gene lost 5 bases, with 7 bases spanning the gap. In DNA, the CDR3 is TGTGCCATCAGTGACGGGGTGTATGGCTACACCTTC. It specifies CAISDGVYGYTF.

This clone was found once. The rearrangement uses TRBV19 and TRBJ1-5, with 7 bases matching TRBD1. V shed 9 bases and J 4 bases; nucleotides not matched to a gene: 6. The CDR3 runs to 13 residues. Germline CDR1 is LNHDA and CDR2 is SQIVND (reference sequence). The CDR3 nucleotides are TGTGCCAGGGGGACAGTTATGAATCAGCCCCAGCATTTT. This encodes CARGTVMNQPQHF. Drawing the rest from reference TRBV19 and TRBJ1-5, the complete variable domain is DGGITQSPKYLFRKEGQNVTLSCEQNLNHDAMYWYRQDPGQGLRLIYYSQIVNDFQKGDIAEGYSVSREKKESFPLTVTSAQKNPTAFYLCARGTVMNQPQHFGDGTRLSIL.

In its sample, this clone was seen once. This rearrangement joins TRBV4-2 to TRBJ2-3, with a tentative D call TRBD2 (6 bases). This CDR3 has 14 residues. V was shortened by 4 bases and J by 9 bases, with 17 bases between the two germline ends. The germline V gene has CDR1 LGHNA and CDR2 YNFKEQ. CDR3 bases: TGTGCCAGCAGCCCCCCGTCGGGGGTAGACACGCAGTATTTT. Its translation: CASSPPSGVDTQYF.

The chain has TRBV19 and TRBJ1-1; weak D call: TRBD1 (6 bases). Trimming took 3 bases from V and 0 from J, leaving 14 bases between them. In germline, CDR1 is LNHDA, CDR2 SQIVND (reference sequence). CDR3 length: 16 amino acids. The CDR3 is CASSIYGQPMNTEAFF. The CDR3 DNA is TGTGCCAGTAGTATTTACGGACAGCCCATGAACACTGAAGCTTTCTTT.

The chain recombines TRBV19 with TRBJ1-4; D is unclear. The CDR3 sequence is 15 residues long. Germline V lookup: CDR1 LNHDA, CDR2 SQIVND (reference sequence). V was trimmed by 6 bases and J by 8 bases, leaving 19 bases between them. The CDR3 protein is CASSFYEGLREKLFF. The DNA of the CDR3 is TGTGCCAGTAGCTTCTACGAGGGCTTGAGGGAAAAACTGTTTTTT. The complete variable domain, with remaining parts taken from reference TRBV19 and TRBJ1-4, reads DGGITQSPKYLFRKEGQNVTLSCEQNLNHDAMYWYRQDPGQGLRLIYYSQIVNDFQKGDIAEGYSVSREKKESFPLTVTSAQKNPTAFYLCASSFYEGLREKLFFGSGTQLSVL.

The table lists this clone with a few counts. The chain uses TRBV3-1 (or the pseudogene TRBV3-2) and TRBJ2-2; 14 positions match TRBD2. J gave up 5 bases and V 0 bases, and 5 bases lay outside the gene matches. The CDR3 has 18 amino acids. Germline assignment: CDR1 LGHDT and CDR2 YNNKEL (reference sequence). The CDR3 nucleotides are TGTGCCAGCAGCCAAGATCTGGGGACTAGCGGGGGAACCGGGGAGCTGTTTTTT. The encoded protein is CASSQDLGTSGGTGELFF.

The V and J genes are TRBV7-9 and TRBJ2-1, with a tentative D call TRBD1 (5 bases). This CDR3 is built from 11 residues. V was shortened by 3 bases and J by 9 bases, with 6 bases between the two germline ends. Germline V lookup: CDR1 SEHNR, CDR2 FQNEAQ (reference sequence). CDR3 loop: CASSFDSEQFF. The CDR3 nucleotides read TGTGCCAGCAGCTTTGACAGTGAGCAGTTCTTC. Together with reference TRBV7-9 and TRBJ2-1, the CDR3 gives the full variable domain: DTGVSQNPRHKITKRGQNVTFRCDPISEHNRLYWYRQTLGQGPEFLTYFQNEAQLEKSRLLSDRFSAERPKGSFSTLEIQRTEQGDSAMYLCASSFDSEQFFGPGTRLTVL.

This clone was seen a single time. The chain has TRBV5-4 and TRBJ2-6, with unresolved D. The CDR3 consists of 15 residues. Trimming pared 1 base from V and 0 bases from J, leaving 5 bases between. Germline V gene lookup returns CDR1 SGHNT and CDR2 YYREEE (reference sequence). This CDR3 reads CASSLLDSGANVLTF. The CDR3 DNA sequence: TGTGCCAGCAGCTTGTTAGACTCTGGGGCCAACGTCCTGACTTTC.

This chain uses TRBV27 with TRBJ1-4; D possibly corresponds to TRBD1 (6 bases). In germline, CDR1 is MNHEY, CDR2 SMNVEV (reference sequence). Trimming removed 4 bases from V and 11 bases from J, with 20 bases in between. This CDR3 comprises 15 residues. Here the CDR3 reads CASSSGILYRAKLFF. In DNA, the CDR3 is TGTGCCAGCAGTTCGGGAATCCTATACAGGGCCAAACTGTTTTTT.

V usage is TRBV2 and J usage is TRBJ1-2; 11 positions agree with TRBD1. The germline CDR1 and CDR2 sequences are SNHLY and FYNNEI. This CDR3 comprises 14 residues. V gave up 6 bases and J gave up 7 bases; unmatched junction bases: 7. CDR3 sequence: CASSWTGGSSGYTF. Here the CDR3 DNA reads TGTGCCAGCAGCTGGACAGGGGGCTCTAGTGGCTACACCTTC. The complete variable domain, with remaining parts taken from reference TRBV2 and TRBJ1-2, reads EPEVTQTPSHQVTQMGQEVILRCVPISNHLYFYWYRQILGQKVEFLVSFYNNEISEKSEIFDDQFSVERPDGSNFTLKIRSTKLEDSAMYFCASSWTGGSSGYTFGSGTRLTVV.

Here the CDR3 DNA reads TGTGCCAGCAGCCCCGGACAAGGCTATAATTCACCCCTCCACTTT. As protein: CASSPGQGYNSPLHF. The gene calls are TRBV9 and TRBJ1-6, with TRBD1 as a possible D gene (5 bases). This CDR3 spans 15 amino acids. Trimming took off 4 bases at V and 3 bases at J, with 11 bases between the two ends. The germline CDR1 and CDR2 sequences are SGDLS and YYNGEE.

The chain has TRBV19 and TRBJ2-2; D is perhaps TRBD2 (5 bases). Trimming removed 10 bases from V and 2 bases from J, with 8 bases in between. The germline gives CDR1 LNHDA, CDR2 SQIVND (reference sequence). The CDR3 runs to 12 residues. DNA for the CDR3: TGTGCCACAGGAGGTAACACCGGGGAGCTGTTTTTT. This codes for CATGGNTGELFF.

V gene TRBV5-1 combines with J gene TRBJ1-2; 7 bases are a match to TRBD1. The CDR3 runs to 14 residues. V shed 0 bases, J shed 3 bases, and the junction held 2 bases outside the gene matches. CDR1 is SGHRS and CDR2 is YFSETQ in the germline V gene. This chain's CDR3 is CASSLEGGHYGYTF. The CDR3 region has the DNA TGCGCCAGCAGCTTGGAAGGGGGCCACTATGGCTACACCTTC.

The CDR3 sequence: CASSLLDSTEAFF. In nucleotides, the CDR3 is TGTGCCAGCAGCTTATTAGACTCCACGGAAGCTTTCTTT. The J gene is TRBJ1-1, the V gene TRBV7-2; D gene uncertain. The CDR3 length is 13 residues. The V gene's germline CDR1 is SGHTA and CDR2 FQGNSA. V was pared by 2 bases and J by 8 bases, with 12 bases between.

This chain joins TRBV5-1 and TRBJ2-1; perhaps TRBD1 as D (6 bases). Germline lookup yields CDR1 SGHRS and CDR2 YFSETQ. The CDR3 loop spans 14 amino acids. Trimming cost V 0 bases and J 9 bases, with 13 bases left between them. CDR3 sequence (DNA): TGCGCCAGCAGCTTGGTTTCCAGGGGCGGTGAGCAGTTCTTC. It encodes CASSLVSRGGEQFF.